Each of the 19 T cell receptor beta chains below was sequenced from the same sample in a study of PD-L1 blockade in urothelial cancer. Sequencing was performed with immunoSEQ multiplex PCR; in TCRdb, only in-frame clones are kept and a portion is missing. The data show roughly 40,000 clones, roughly nine tenths seen once. Documented time point: pretreatment peripheral blood. This specimen was PBMCs, taken around atezolizumab (anti-PD-L1) treatment. The receptors were gathered from an older woman with urothelial cancer.

The CDR3 region has the DNA TGCGCCAGCAGCCGGGGTTATGGGGAGACCCAGTACTTC. It encodes CASSRGYGETQYF. The chain employs TRBV5-1 and TRBJ2-5; a weak D match, TRBD2 (5 bases). This CDR3 comprises 13 residues. Trimming shortened V by 4 bases and J by 5 bases, and 12 bases separated the two germline ends. Germline CDR1 SGHRS, CDR2 YFSETQ.

The rearrangement links TRBV5-1 to TRBJ1-5; possibly TRBD1 for D (6 bases). V was shortened by 0 bases and J by 1 base, with 8 bases between the two germline ends. The CDR3 sequence is 15 residues long. CDR1 is SGHRS, CDR2 YFSETQ, per germline. The CDR3 coding sequence is TGCGCCAGCAGCTTGGATGGACAGAGCAATCAGCCCCAGCATTTT. Translation: CASSLDGQSNQPQHF.

J is TRBJ1-5 and V is TRBV6-1; D may be TRBD1 (5 bases). With 3 bases removed from V and 0 bases from J, the gap between germline ends came to 9 bases. The CDR3 runs to 15 residues. Germline CDR1 reads MNHNS; CDR2 reads SASEGT. The CDR3 DNA follows: TGTGCCAGCAGTGACGGGGGGATTAGCAATCAGCCCCAGCATTTT. It specifies CASSDGGISNQPQHF.

V gene TRBV7-9 combines with J gene TRBJ1-4; D uncertain. CDR3 size: 14 residues. V dropped 0 bases and J dropped 8 bases, with 10 bases sitting between them. CDR1 and CDR2 (germline): SEHNR, FQNEAQ (reference sequence). CDR3 coding DNA: TGTGCCAGCAGCTTAGCCAGCGCGGTCGAAAAACTGTTTTTT. Protein sequence: CASSLASAVEKLFF. The entire variable domain, with the rest obtained from reference TRBV7-9 and TRBJ1-4, is as follows: DTGVSQNPRHKITKRGQNVTFRCDPISEHNRLYWYRQTLGQGPEFLTYFQNEAQLEKSRLLSDRFSAERPKGSFSTLEIQRTEQGDSAMYLCASSLASAVEKLFFGSGTQLSVL.

CDR3 region: CASSTSGTDTQYF. CDR3 nucleotide sequence: TGTGCCAGCAGCACTAGTGGCACAGATACGCAGTATTTT. The rearrangement joins TRBV28 to TRBJ2-3, with a tentative D call TRBD2 (5 bases). Germline lookup yields CDR1 MDHEN and CDR2 SYDVKM. The CDR3 extends over 13 amino acids. V was shortened by 6 bases and J by 1 base, with 8 bases between the two germline ends. The whole variable domain, remainder taken from reference TRBV28 and TRBJ2-3, is DVKVTQSSRYLVKRTGEKVFLECVQDMDHENMFWYRQDPGLGLRLIYFSYDVKMKEKGDIPEGYSVSREKKERFSLILESASTNQTSMYLCASSTSGTDTQYFGPGTRLTVL.

This clone was counted once. CDR3 region: CASRADRDTQYF. DNA for the CDR3: TGTGCCAGCAGAGCCGACAGGGATACGCAGTATTTT. The rearrangement uses TRBV6-1 and TRBJ2-3; TRBD1 is a possible D gene (6 bases). The CDR3 consists of 12 residues. Trimming pared 6 bases from V and 6 bases from J, leaving 10 bases between. Germline-derived CDR1 and CDR2 are MNHNS and SASEGT.

V and J are TRBV7-2 and TRBJ1-2; 9 bases align to TRBD1. This CDR3 region has 14 residues. Germline V gives CDR1 SGHTA, CDR2 FQGNSA. The trim removed 5 bases at V and 5 bases at J, leaving 6 bases unmatched. The CDR3 DNA reads as TGTGCCAGCAGCCTTCAACAGGGGGCATATGGCTACACCTTC. Translated, it gives CASSLQQGAYGYTF.

The rearrangement links TRBV2 to TRBJ2-5; 11 nucleotides align to TRBD2. Germline-derived CDR1 and CDR2 are SNHLY and FYNNEI. The ends lost 7 bases at V and 2 bases at J; junction bases unmatched: 9. The length of the CDR3 is 16 residues. The CDR3 bases are TGTGCCAGCAACAGATTAGGACTAGCGGGTCAAGAGACCCAGTACTTC. It encodes CASNRLGLAGQETQYF.

This chain uses TRBV6-1 with TRBJ2-7, with a tentative D call TRBD2 (6 bases). This CDR3 region has 13 residues. Trimming removed 10 bases at V and 7 bases at J, with 20 bases between. Per the germline V gene, CDR1 is MNHNS and CDR2 is SASEGT. CDR3 protein: CATGEWGGGEQYF. CDR3 nucleotide sequence: TGTGCCACCGGCGAGTGGGGTGGAGGGGAGCAGTACTTC.

This rearrangement joins TRBV11-2 to TRBJ2-2, with TRBD1 as a possible D gene (5 bases). V lost 6 bases, J lost 0 bases, and 14 bases lay in between. The CDR3 has 16 amino acids. The germline CDR1 and CDR2 sequences are SGHAT and FQNNGV. For the CDR3, the DNA is TGTGCCAGCAGAGGACGCGGACAAGCGAACACCGGGGAGCTGTTTTTT. Its translation is CASRGRGQANTGELFF. Together with reference TRBV11-2 and TRBJ2-2, the CDR3 gives the full variable domain: EAGVAQSPRYKIIEKRQSVAFWCNPISGHATLYWYQQILGQGPKLLIQFQNNGVVDDSQLPKDRFSAERLKGVDSTLKIQPAKLEDSAVYLCASRGRGQANTGELFFGEGSRLTVL.

The V and J genes are TRBV2 and TRBJ2-6; 11 bases line up with TRBD1. Germline CDR1 SNHLY, CDR2 FYNNEI. V gave up 11 bases and J gave up 3 bases; unmatched junction bases: 6. The CDR3 contains 15 residues. The CDR3 coding sequence is TGTGCCGGTGGACAGGGGGCTGGTGGGGCCAACGTCCTGACTTTC. This gives the protein CAGGQGAGGANVLTF.

V usage is TRBV27 and J usage is TRBJ2-7; TRBD1 aligns across 9 bases. The CDR3 has 14 amino acids. V shed 4 bases, J shed 4 bases, and the junction held 5 bases outside the gene matches. Germline assignment: CDR1 MNHEY and CDR2 SMNVEV (reference sequence). The CDR3 DNA reads as TGTGCCAGCAGTTACGGACAGGGGTCGTACGAGCAGTACTTC. It yields the protein CASSYGQGSYEQYF.

The chain carries TRBV9 and TRBJ2-1, with 12 bases fitting TRBD2. Germline V CDR1 and CDR2: SGDLS, YYNGEE. Losses at the gene ends were 4 bases for V and 5 bases for J; bases not matched to a gene: 1. The CDR3 contains 14 residues. The CDR3 bases are TGTGCCAGCAGCAGGACTAGCGGGGACAATGAGCAGTTCTTC. Its protein product is CASSRTSGDNEQFF.

This clone occurred once. The chain recombines TRBV15 with TRBJ2-1; tentative D call: TRBD2 (6 bases). The CDR3 has 19 residues. Trimming took off 0 bases at V and 0 bases at J, with 18 bases between the two ends. Per the germline V gene, CDR1 is LNHNV and CDR2 is YYDKDF (reference sequence). This CDR3 reads CATSRDQGTGLSSYNEQFF. The DNA of the CDR3 is TGTGCCACCAGCAGAGATCAAGGAACGGGACTTAGCTCCTACAATGAGCAGTTCTTC.

This chain links TRBV27 with TRBJ2-7; 7 bases agree with TRBD1. The CDR3 is 13 amino acids. Losses at the gene ends were 5 bases for V and 2 bases for J; bases not matched to a gene: 3. The germline V gene has CDR1 MNHEY and CDR2 SMNVEV (reference sequence). The CDR3 DNA sequence: TGTGCCAGCAGTACACAGGGGACCTACGAGCAGTACTTC. This translates into CASSTQGTYEQYF.

The J gene is TRBJ2-3, the V gene TRBV14; D may be TRBD2 (7 bases). V was pared by 0 bases and J by 6 bases, with 22 bases between. The length of the CDR3 is 18 residues. Germline V gene lookup returns CDR1 SGHDN and CDR2 FVKESK. The CDR3 DNA reads as TGTGCCAGCAGCCAAGAGCCCTACTGGGCGGGGGCACGTGATACGCAGTATTTT. Amino acids: CASSQEPYWAGARDTQYF.

The chain links TRBV9 to TRBJ2-2, with 13 bases fitting TRBD2. CDR1 and CDR2 (germline): SGDLS, YYNGEE. This CDR3 has 17 amino acids. Germline trimming cut 2 bases from V and 6 bases from J; bases unmatched to any gene: 7. The CDR3 DNA sequence: TGTGCCAGCAGCGTTACACCGGGACTAGCGGGACCCGGGGAGCTGTTTTTT. This codes for CASSVTPGLAGPGELFF.

V gene TRBV21-1 combines with J gene TRBJ2-3; the table names TRBD2, a call not compared with the DNA. TRBV21-1 counts as a pseudogene. This CDR3 has 16 amino acids. CDR3 nucleotide sequence: TGTGCCAGCAGCAGGACTAGCGGGAGGTCGGCAGATACGCAGTATTTT. Translation gives CASSRTSGRSADTQYF.

The chain has TRBV6-5 and TRBJ2-4, with 9 nucleotides matching TRBD1. CDR3 length: 14 residues. Germline-derived CDR1 and CDR2 are MNHEY and SVGAGI. V shed 2 bases, J shed 5 bases, and the junction held 1 base outside the gene matches. The CDR3 sequence: CASSYGQGQNIQYF. Here the CDR3 DNA reads TGTGCCAGCAGTTACGGACAGGGGCAAAACATTCAGTACTTC.